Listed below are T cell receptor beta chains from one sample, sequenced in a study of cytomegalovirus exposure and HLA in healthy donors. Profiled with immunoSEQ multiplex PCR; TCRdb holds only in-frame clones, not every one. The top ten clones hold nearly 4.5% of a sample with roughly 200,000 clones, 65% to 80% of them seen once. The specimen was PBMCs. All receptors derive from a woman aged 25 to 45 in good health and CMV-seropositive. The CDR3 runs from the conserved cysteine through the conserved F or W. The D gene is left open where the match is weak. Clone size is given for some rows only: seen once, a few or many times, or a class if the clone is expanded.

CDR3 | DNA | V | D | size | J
CASSQGQMSGNTIYF | TGCGCCAGCAGCCAAGGGCAAATGTCTGGAAACACCATATATTTT | TRBV4-3 | . | . | TRBJ1-3
CASSQGRSGGSYEQYF | TGTGCCAGCAGCCAAGGACGTAGCGGGGGCTCCTACGAGCAGTACTTC | TRBV14 | TRBD2 | . | TRBJ2-7
CASSYSYNTGELFF | TGTGCCAGCAGTTACTCGTATAACACCGGGGAGCTGTTTTTT | TRBV6-6 | . | few | TRBJ2-2
CASSQPLKQGMNTEAFF | TGCGCCAGCAGCCAACCACTAAAACAGGGGATGAACACTGAAGCTTTCTTT | TRBV4-1 | TRBD1 | few | TRBJ1-1
CAWSVAGGSEKLFF | TGTGCCTGGAGTGTCGCAGGAGGGAGTGAAAAACTGTTTTTT | TRBV30 | . | . | TRBJ1-4
CASSSRGSTEAFF | TGCGCCAGCAGCTCAAGAGGTTCCACTGAAGCTTTCTTT | TRBV5-1 | . | . | TRBJ1-1
CASSYSGASGQPQHF | TGTGCCAGCAGTTACTCGGGGGCTTCAGGCCAGCCCCAGCATTTT | TRBV6-5 | . | . | TRBJ1-5
CAISESRGDTQYF | TGTGCCATCAGTGAGAGCCGGGGGGATACGCAGTATTTT | TRBV10-3 | . | . | TRBJ2-3
CASSVRRGPDTEAFF | TGTGCCAGCTCTGTAAGGAGGGGGCCGGACACTGAAGCTTTCTTT | TRBV18 | TRBD1 | few | TRBJ1-1
CASSETGGPYEAFF | TGTGCCAGCAGCGAGACAGGAGGTCCTTATGAAGCTTTCTTT | TRBV9 | . | few | TRBJ1-1
CASNPDINTEAFF | TGTGCCAGCAATCCCGACATTAACACTGAAGCTTTCTTT | TRBV5-4 | . | once | TRBJ1-1
CASSLEQGDIYGYTF | TGTGCCAGCAGTTTAGAACAGGGAGACATCTATGGCTACACCTTC | TRBV27 | . | . | TRBJ1-2
CASSAGQGFTGELFF | TGTGCCAGCAGCGCGGGACAGGGGTTTACCGGGGAGCTGTTTTTT | TRBV5-6 | TRBD1 | few | TRBJ2-2
CASSLGAYSNQPQHF | TGTGCCAGCAGCCTGGGGGCGTATAGCAATCAGCCCCAGCATTTT | TRBV5-8 | . | . | TRBJ1-5
CASHQTGNQPQHF | TGTGCCAGCCACCAGACAGGCAATCAGCCCCAGCATTTT | TRBV28 | . | few | TRBJ1-5
CASSRYGYNEKLFF | TGTGCCAGCAGCCGATACGGGTATAATGAAAAACTGTTTTTT | TRBV6-5 | . | . | TRBJ1-4
CASSLRGSDTEAFF | TGTGCCAGCAGCCTCAGGGGGAGTGACACTGAAGCTTTCTTT | TRBV11-2 | TRBD1 | . | TRBJ1-1
CASSGLAVSYEQYF | TGTGCCAGTAGTGGACTAGCGGTATCCTACGAGCAGTACTTC | TRBV19 | TRBD2 | . | TRBJ2-7
CASSSTRDTQYF | TGTGCCAGCAGCTCAACCAGGGATACGCAGTATTTT | TRBV7-2 | . | . | TRBJ2-3
CASSLNLPSEKLFF | TGTGCCAGCAGCTTAAACCTCCCGAGTGAAAAACTGTTTTTT | TRBV11-2 | . | few | TRBJ1-4
CASSGGLAVSHQYF | TGTGCCAGCAGCGGAGGACTAGCGGTATCGCACCAGTATTTT | TRBV7-9 | TRBD2 | . | TRBJ2-3
CASRGGLNEQFF | TGCGCCAGCAGGGGAGGGCTGAATGAGCAGTTCTTC | TRBV5-1 | TRBD2 | . | TRBJ2-1
CASSLGDRGGLGSYEQYF | TGCGCCAGCAGCCTGGGGGACAGGGGCGGCTTGGGGTCCTACGAGCAGTACTTC | TRBV5-1 | TRBD1 | . | TRBJ2-7
CASSTRTGGRGQPQHF | TGTGCCAGCAGTACACGGACAGGGGGGAGAGGTCAGCCCCAGCATTTT | TRBV27 | TRBD1 | . | TRBJ1-5
CASSGREGRYNEQFF | TGTGCCAGCAGCGGTAGGGAGGGCCGGTACAATGAGCAGTTCTTC | TRBV9 | TRBD2 | . | TRBJ2-1
CARSCGQGNTGELFF | TGTGCCAGAAGTTGTGGACAGGGAAACACCGGGGAGCTGTTTTTT | TRBV5-3 | TRBD1 | once | TRBJ2-2
CASSLEEDRRNSPLHF | TGTGCCAGCAGCTTGGAAGAGGACAGGAGAAATTCACCCCTCCACTTT | TRBV5-4 | TRBD1 | . | TRBJ1-6
CASGLTTWTGGAFSTGELFF | TGTGCTAGTGGTTTGACCACATGGACAGGGGGCGCATTTAGCACCGGGGAGCTGTTTTTT | TRBV12-5 | TRBD1 | . | TRBJ2-2
CASTRLAGGLNEQFF | TGTGCCAGTACCAGGCTAGCGGGCGGCTTGAATGAGCAGTTCTTC | TRBV19 | TRBD2 | . | TRBJ2-1
CASTEGRDTDTQYF | TGTGCCAGCACGGAGGGGCGAGACACAGATACGCAGTATTTT | TRBV6-1 | . | medium-sized | TRBJ2-3
CASSYIAGQETQYF | TGTGCCAGCAGTTACATCGCAGGCCAAGAGACCCAGTACTTC | TRBV6-5 | . | . | TRBJ2-5
CASSPGLNTEAFF | TGCGCCAGCAGCCCCGGGTTGAACACTGAAGCTTTCTTT | TRBV5-1 | . | . | TRBJ1-1
CASSLVALSSYNEQFF | TGTGCCAGCAGCTTAGTAGCGCTCAGCTCCTACAATGAGCAGTTCTTC | TRBV13 | . | few | TRBJ2-1
CATSRDSGTSAGELFF | TGTGCCACCAGCAGAGATAGTGGGACTAGTGCCGGGGAGCTGTTTTTT | TRBV15 | TRBD2 | . | TRBJ2-2
CASSQDQRGNQPQHF | TGTGCCAGCAGCCAAGATCAACGGGGCAATCAGCCCCAGCATTTT | TRBV4-2 | . | . | TRBJ1-5
CASSQSFRANEKLFF | TGCGCCAGCAGCCAAAGTTTCAGGGCTAATGAAAAACTGTTTTTT | TRBV4-3 | . | . | TRBJ1-4
CASSESSNQPQHF | TGTGCCAGCAGTGAGAGTAGCAATCAGCCCCAGCATTTT | TRBV2 | . | . | TRBJ1-5
CASSSPGEGDFYEQYF | TGTGCCAGCAGCTCCCCGGGGGAGGGAGACTTCTACGAGCAGTACTTC | TRBV11-2 | TRBD2 | . | TRBJ2-7